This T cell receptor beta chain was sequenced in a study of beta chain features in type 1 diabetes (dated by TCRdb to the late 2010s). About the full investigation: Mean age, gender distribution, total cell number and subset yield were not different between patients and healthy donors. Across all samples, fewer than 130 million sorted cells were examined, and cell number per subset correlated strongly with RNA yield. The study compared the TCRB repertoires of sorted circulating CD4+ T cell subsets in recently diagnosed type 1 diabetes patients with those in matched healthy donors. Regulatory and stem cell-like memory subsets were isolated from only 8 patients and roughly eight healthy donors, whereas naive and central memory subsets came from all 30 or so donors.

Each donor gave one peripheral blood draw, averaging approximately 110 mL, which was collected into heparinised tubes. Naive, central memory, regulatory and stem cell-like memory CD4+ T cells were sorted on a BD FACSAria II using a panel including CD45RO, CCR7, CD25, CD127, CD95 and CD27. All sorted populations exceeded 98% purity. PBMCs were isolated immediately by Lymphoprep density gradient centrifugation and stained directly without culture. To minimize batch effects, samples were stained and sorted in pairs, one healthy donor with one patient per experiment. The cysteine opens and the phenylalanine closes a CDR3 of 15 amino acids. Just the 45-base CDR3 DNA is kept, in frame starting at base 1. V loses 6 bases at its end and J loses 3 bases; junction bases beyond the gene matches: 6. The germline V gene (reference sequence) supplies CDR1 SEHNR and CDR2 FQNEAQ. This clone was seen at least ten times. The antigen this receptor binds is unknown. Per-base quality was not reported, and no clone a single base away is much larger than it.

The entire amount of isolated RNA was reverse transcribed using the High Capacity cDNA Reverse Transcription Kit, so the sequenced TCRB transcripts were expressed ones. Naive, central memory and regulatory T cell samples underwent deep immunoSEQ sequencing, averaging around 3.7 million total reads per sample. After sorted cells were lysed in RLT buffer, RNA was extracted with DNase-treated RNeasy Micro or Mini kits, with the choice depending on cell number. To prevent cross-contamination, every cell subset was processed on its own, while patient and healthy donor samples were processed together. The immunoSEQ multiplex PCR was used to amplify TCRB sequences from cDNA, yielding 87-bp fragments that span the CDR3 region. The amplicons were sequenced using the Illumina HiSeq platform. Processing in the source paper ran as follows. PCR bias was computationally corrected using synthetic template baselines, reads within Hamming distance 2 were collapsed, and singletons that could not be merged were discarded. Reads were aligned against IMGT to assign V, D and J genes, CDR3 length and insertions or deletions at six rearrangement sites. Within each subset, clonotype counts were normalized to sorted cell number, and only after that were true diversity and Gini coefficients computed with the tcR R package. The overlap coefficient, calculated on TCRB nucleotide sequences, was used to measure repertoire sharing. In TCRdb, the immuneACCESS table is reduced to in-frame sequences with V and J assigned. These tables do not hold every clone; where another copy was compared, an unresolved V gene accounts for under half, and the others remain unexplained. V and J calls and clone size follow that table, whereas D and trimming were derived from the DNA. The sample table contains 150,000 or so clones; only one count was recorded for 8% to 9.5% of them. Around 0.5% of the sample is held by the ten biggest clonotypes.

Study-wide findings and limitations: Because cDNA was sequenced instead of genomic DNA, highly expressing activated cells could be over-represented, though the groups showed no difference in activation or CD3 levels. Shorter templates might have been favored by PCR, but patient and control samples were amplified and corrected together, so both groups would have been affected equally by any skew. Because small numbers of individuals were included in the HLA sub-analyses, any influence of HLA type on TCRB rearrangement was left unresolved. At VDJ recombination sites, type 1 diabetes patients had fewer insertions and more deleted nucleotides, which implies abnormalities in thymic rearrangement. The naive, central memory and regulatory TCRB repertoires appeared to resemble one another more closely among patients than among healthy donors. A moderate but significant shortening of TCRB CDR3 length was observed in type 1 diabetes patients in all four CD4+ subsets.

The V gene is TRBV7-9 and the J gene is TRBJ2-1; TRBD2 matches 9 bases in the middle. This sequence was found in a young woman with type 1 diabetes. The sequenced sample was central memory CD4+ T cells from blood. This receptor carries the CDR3 CASRILLAGYNEQFF. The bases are TGTGCCAGCAGGATCCTACTAGCGGGCTACAATGAGCAGTTCTTC.